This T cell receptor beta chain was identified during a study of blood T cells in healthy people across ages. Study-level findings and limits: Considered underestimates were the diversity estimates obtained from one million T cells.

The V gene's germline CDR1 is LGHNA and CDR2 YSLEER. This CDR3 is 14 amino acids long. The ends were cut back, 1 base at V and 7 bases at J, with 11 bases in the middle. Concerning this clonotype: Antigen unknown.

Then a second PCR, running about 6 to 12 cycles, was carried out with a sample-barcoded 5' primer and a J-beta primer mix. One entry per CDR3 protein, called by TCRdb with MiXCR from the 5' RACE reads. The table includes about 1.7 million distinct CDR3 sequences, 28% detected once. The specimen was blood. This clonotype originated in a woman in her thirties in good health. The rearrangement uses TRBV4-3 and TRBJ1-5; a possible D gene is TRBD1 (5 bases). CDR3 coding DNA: TGCGCCAGCAGCCAAGGGACAAGTTCCCAGCCCCAGCATTTT. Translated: CASSQGTSSQPQHF.